These 11 T cell receptor beta chains were sequenced from one sample in a study of blood T cell repertoires in COVID-19. Assay used: immunoSEQ multiplex PCR; TCRdb lists only in-frame clones, some missing. The table lists about 130,000 clones, around 88% of them singletons, with roughly 2.3% in the top ten. Source material: PBMCs or T cells enriched from blood (not recorded which). These receptors were taken from a woman aged 45-60 years who had recovered from COVID-19.

The rearrangement links TRBV18 to TRBJ2-1; 9 nucleotides agree with TRBD2. The CDR3 totals 17 residues. The ends lost 4 bases at V and 5 bases at J; junction bases unmatched: 12. The germline CDR1 and CDR2 sequences are KGHSH and LQKENI. The CDR3 nucleotides read TGTGCCAGCTCACAAAGACTAGCGGCCAATAATGACAATGAGCAGTTCTTC. It translates to CASSQRLAANNDNEQFF.

The chain couples TRBV4-2 to TRBJ2-3; 12 positions match TRBD2. CDR1 LGHNA and CDR2 YNFKEQ come from the germline V gene. This CDR3 spans 17 amino acids. V lost 3 bases and J lost 0; bases outside the gene matches: 4. The CDR3: CASSHQLAGGSTDTQYF. CDR3 nucleotide sequence: TGTGCCAGCAGCCACCAACTAGCGGGGGGTAGCACAGATACGCAGTATTTT.

CDR3 residues: CASSFAGTGGRNEKLFF. The CDR3, as DNA: TGCGCCAGCAGCTTCGCCGGGACAGGGGGAAGAAATGAAAAACTGTTTTTT. This rearrangement joins TRBV5-1 to TRBJ1-4; TRBD1 matches at 11 bases. The CDR3 sequence is 17 residues long. V gave up 2 bases and J gave up 5 bases; unmatched junction bases: 8. Germline V gene lookup returns CDR1 SGHRS and CDR2 YFSETQ.

The chain is built from TRBV5-1 and TRBJ2-3, with 9 bases lining up with TRBD1. V lost 4 bases, J lost 3 bases, and 6 bases stayed unmatched. CDR1 and CDR2 (germline): SGHRS, YFSETQ. The CDR3 contains 15 residues. The CDR3: CASSQTGQGTDTQYF. As DNA, the CDR3 is TGCGCCAGCAGCCAAACGGGACAGGGAACAGATACGCAGTATTTT.

V usage is TRBV7-9 and J usage is TRBJ2-7; TRBD1 matches 9 bases. Germline V gene sequence: CDR1 SEHNR, CDR2 FQNEAQ (reference sequence). The length of the CDR3 is 15 residues. V dropped 2 bases and J dropped 5; count of bases not matched to a gene: 7. CDR3 loop: CASSLLQGAMDEQYF. DNA for the CDR3: TGTGCCAGCAGCTTATTACAGGGGGCTATGGACGAGCAGTACTTC. The variable domain in full, completed from reference TRBV7-9 and TRBJ2-7, reads DTGVSQNPRHKITKRGQNVTFRCDPISEHNRLYWYRQTLGQGPEFLTYFQNEAQLEKSRLLSDRFSAERPKGSFSTLEIQRTEQGDSAMYLCASSLLQGAMDEQYFGPGTRLTVT.

This chain connects TRBV12-3 or TRBV12-4 to TRBJ1-4, with D unresolved. V was cut by 10 bases and J by 8 bases, with 11 bases left in between. The length of the CDR3 is 11 residues. The CDR3 loop reads CATRTGEKLFF. The CDR3 DNA is TGTGCCACCCGGACGGGGGAAAAACTGTTTTTT.

V is TRBV2 and J is TRBJ2-7; possible D gene TRBD1, 5 bases. Per the germline V gene, CDR1 is SNHLY and CDR2 is FYNNEI. V was cut by 3 bases and J by 5 bases, with 17 bases left in between. The CDR3 runs 15 residues. The CDR3 spells CASSEGPGAPNEQYF. The CDR3 coding sequence is TGTGCCAGCAGTGAGGGGCCAGGAGCCCCCAACGAGCAGTACTTC.

The gene calls are TRBV14 and TRBJ1-5; D gene ambiguous. The CDR3 runs to 13 residues. Germline CDR1 is SGHDN and CDR2 is FVKESK. Trimming pared 0 bases from V and 6 bases from J, leaving 6 bases between. The CDR3 here is CASSQDVRQPQHF. The CDR3 nucleotides are TGTGCCAGCAGCCAAGATGTCCGTCAGCCCCAGCATTTT.

V gene TRBV23-1 combines with J gene TRBJ1-2; 12 nucleotides agree with TRBD1. TRBV23-1 is recorded as an ORF, its role being uncertain. The CDR3 consists of 18 residues. Germline trimming cut 4 bases from V and 0 bases from J; bases unmatched to any gene: 9. The CDR3 nucleotides read TGCGCCAGCAGTCCACCGGGACAGGGGGCCCCCCCTAACTATGGCTACACCTTC. Translated, it gives CASSPPGQGAPPNYGYTF.

The CDR3 loop is CASSPASGGAGNIQYF. The DNA for the CDR3 is TGTGCCAGCTCACCTGCTAGCGGGGGGGCAGGAAACATTCAGTACTTC. The chain links TRBV18 to TRBJ2-4, with 12 bases identical to TRBD2. After removal of 3 bases from V and 6 bases from J, the junction contained 6 bases not matched to a gene. The CDR3 spans 16 residues. Germline-derived CDR1 and CDR2 are KGHSH and LQKENI.

This chain connects TRBV7-2 to TRBJ1-4; 7 bases are shared with TRBD1. The CDR3 consists of 15 residues. With 2 bases clipped from V and 10 bases from J, the junction kept 10 bases outside the gene matches. From germline, CDR1 is SGHTA and CDR2 FQGNSA. CDR3 protein: CASSLSPPPGGKLFF. CDR3 bases: TGTGCCAGCAGCTTATCCCCACCCCCAGGGGGAAAACTGTTTTTT.